A single sample is the source of the 4 T cell receptor beta chains below, sequenced in a study of blood T cell repertoires in COVID-19. The method was immunoSEQ multiplex PCR; TCRdb's version includes in-frame clones alone and lacks a portion of them. This table has under 30,000 clones, around 87% appearing once. The sequenced sample was peripheral blood. All receptors derive from a man in his forties or fifties with active COVID-19.

This sequence joins TRBV19 and TRBJ1-2; 7 bases are a match to TRBD1. CDR3 length equals 15 residues. Germline V gene lookup returns CDR1 LNHDA and CDR2 SQIVND (reference sequence). V lost 7 bases to trimming and J lost 4 bases; unmatched junction nucleotides: 12. For the CDR3, the DNA is TGTGCCAGTAAGGGGATTACAGGGGATCGCTATGGCTACACCTTC. Its translation: CASKGITGDRYGYTF.

This chain joins TRBV7-2 and TRBJ1-2; 7 bases agree with TRBD1. Trimming cost V 3 bases and J 4 bases; bases outside gene matches: 8. The CDR3 length is 15 residues. Germline lookup yields CDR1 SGHTA and CDR2 FQGNSA. CDR3 sequence reads: CASSFAPGGFYGYTF. DNA of the CDR3: TGTGCCAGCAGCTTCGCTCCAGGGGGGTTCTATGGCTACACCTTC.

The chain employs TRBV9 and TRBJ2-1, with 10 bases that match TRBD2. With V trimmed by 4 bases and J by 7 bases, 11 bases remained unmatched. Germline CDR1 is SGDLS and CDR2 is YYNGEE. CDR3 length equals 16 residues. CDR3 sequence (DNA): TGTGCCAGCAGCAAGTTCCTAGCGGGAGCAGTGAATGAGCAGTTCTTC. It encodes CASSKFLAGAVNEQFF.

This clone has just one count. The J gene is TRBJ2-4, the V gene TRBV7-2; 11 positions agree with TRBD2. The CDR3 spans 19 residues. Trimming removed 2 bases from V and 0 bases from J; junction bases left unmatched: 9. The germline gives CDR1 SGHTA, CDR2 FQGNSA. CDR3 protein: CASSLPTSGSGEAKNIQYF. Here the CDR3 DNA reads TGTGCCAGCAGCTTACCCACTAGCGGGAGTGGGGAAGCCAAAAACATTCAGTACTTC.